This TCR beta chain appears in the sequencing data of a study of spatial heterogeneity in lung cancer. Time point in this sample: sample taken at primary tumor resection. Extraction of whole RNA from tumor, nontumor lung or frozen PBMC preceded unsorted sequencing. Trimming at V came to 6 bases and at J to 3 bases, leaving 2 bases not matched to a gene. Germline assignment: CDR1 SGHTA and CDR2 FQGTGA. This CDR3 is built from 13 residues. This clonotype has ten or more counts. TCRdb re-called the 5' RACE reads through MiXCR, storing one row per CDR3 protein. The sample contains under 50,000 distinct CDR3 sequences, roughly 5.2% of which appear only once.

The genes are TRBV7-3 and TRBJ1-5; 7 bases align to TRBD1. This TCR came from a female donor with early-stage non-small cell lung cancer. This material consisted of PBMCs, taken at surgery. For the CDR3, the DNA is TGTGCCAGCAGTACAGGGGCCAATCAGCCCCAGCATTTT. Translated: CASSTGANQPQHF.